This T cell receptor (beta chain) emerged from a study of blood T cell repertoires in COVID-19. The wider study: Sites across the United States, Italy and Spain contributed samples from acute and convalescent COVID-19.

Assay: immunoSEQ multiplex PCR; the TCRdb copy retains only in-frame clones and omits some. The table shows fewer than 250,000 clones, with roughly 87% occurring only once. Each participant's cohort was designated according to participant-reported clinical history. Germline trimming cut 4 bases from V and 5 bases from J; bases unmatched to any gene: 8. Germline assignment: CDR1 SGDLS and CDR2 YYNGEE. The CDR3 is 14 residues long. The sequenced sample was PBMCs or T cells enriched from blood (not recorded which). This sequence joins TRBV9 and TRBJ2-5; 7 nucleotides match TRBD2. This sequence was found in a man aged 30 to 45 in a cohort exposed to, infected with or recovered from COVID-19 (not recorded which). CDR3 sequence (DNA): TGTGCCAGCAGCTCTCGAGCGGGAAGGGAGACCCAGTACTTC. Translation gives CASSSRAGRETQYF.